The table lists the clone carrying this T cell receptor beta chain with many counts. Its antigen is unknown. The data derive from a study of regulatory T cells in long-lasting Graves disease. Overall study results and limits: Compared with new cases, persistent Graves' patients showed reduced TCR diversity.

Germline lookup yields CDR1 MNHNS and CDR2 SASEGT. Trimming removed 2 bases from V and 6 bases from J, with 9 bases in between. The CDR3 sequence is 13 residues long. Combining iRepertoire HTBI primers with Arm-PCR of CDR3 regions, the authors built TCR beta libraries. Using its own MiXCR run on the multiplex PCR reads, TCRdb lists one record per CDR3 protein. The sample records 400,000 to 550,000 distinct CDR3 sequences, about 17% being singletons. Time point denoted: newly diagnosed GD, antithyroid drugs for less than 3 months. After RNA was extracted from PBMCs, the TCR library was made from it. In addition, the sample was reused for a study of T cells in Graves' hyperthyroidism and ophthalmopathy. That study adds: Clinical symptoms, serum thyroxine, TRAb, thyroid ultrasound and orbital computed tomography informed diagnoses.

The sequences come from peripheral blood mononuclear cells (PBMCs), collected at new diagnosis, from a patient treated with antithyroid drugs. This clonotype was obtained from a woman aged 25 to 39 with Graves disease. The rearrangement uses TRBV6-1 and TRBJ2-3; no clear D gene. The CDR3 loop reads CASSETQADTQYF. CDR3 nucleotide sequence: TGTGCCAGCAGTGAAACCCAGGCCGATACGCAGTATTTT.